Given below is one T cell receptor beta chain in context. The entry originates in a study of Ad26.COV2.S vaccination and SARS-CoV-2 variants. TCRdb's table, derived via immunoSEQ multiplex PCR, lists solely in-frame clones and lacks some. The sample lists 400,000 to 450,000 clones, 75% to 95% occurring once. Treatment indicated: about 20 received Ad26.COV2.S at low or high dose, single or two shots; a few received placebo; per-sample allocation not given. Samples analyzed were those drawn on day 63 after the first vaccine or placebo injection. This receptor was obtained from a person between 18 and 65 years old who received the Ad26.COV2.S COVID-19 vaccine or a placebo. Sequences were derived from peripheral blood, sampled in a trial of Ad26.COV2.S vaccine versus placebo.

The CDR3 loop reads CASSLSTSFQTYNEQFF. The CDR3 region has the DNA TGCGCCAGCAGCTTGTCGACTAGCTTCCAAACCTACAATGAGCAGTTCTTC. The chain has TRBV5-1 and TRBJ2-1; 7 nucleotides align to TRBD2. The CDR3 loop spans 17 amino acids. The ends lost 1 base at V and 2 bases at J; junction bases unmatched: 9. From germline, CDR1 is SGHRS and CDR2 YFSETQ.